This TCR beta chain was captured by sequencing in a study of cytomegalovirus exposure and HLA in healthy donors. Across the whole study: Earlier, approximately 190 million T cells were analyzed, and fewer than 120 million unique TCR beta sequences were found among them. The study, taken as a whole, reports: Links to common viral pathogens appeared, in a later analysis, for several of the most significant clusters. Listed as cytomegalovirus-associated were roughly 180 TCR beta chains.

Donors in the study were healthy people who gave bone marrow. About this clone itself: The antigen is undetermined.

Germline CDR1 is SGHTS and CDR2 is YDEGEE. The germline V and J ends were trimmed by 0 bases and 6 bases, with 13 bases remaining between them. The CDR3 totals 16 residues. Use of 60 Vbeta and 13 Jbeta primers characterized the PCR. The method was immunoSEQ multiplex PCR; TCRdb's version includes in-frame clones alone and lacks a portion of them. The sample gives around 200,000 clones, 79% of which show up once; under 4.5% is in the top ten. The material sequenced was PBMCs. The receptor comes from a woman aged 25 to 39 in good health and CMV-seropositive. J is TRBJ1-6 and V is TRBV5-8; weak D call: TRBD1 (5 bases). The CDR3 DNA is TGTGCCAGCAGCTTGGGGTTCAGTAGGGGTAATTCACCCCTCCACTTT. It yields the protein CASSLGFSRGNSPLHF.